The 2 T cell receptor beta chains reported below all come from one sample, sequenced in a study of beta chain features in type 1 diabetes. Study-wide results and limits: For Type 1 diabetes patients, all four CD4+ subsets carried TCRB CDR3s that were moderately but significantly shorter.

Sequenced material consisted of expressed TCRB transcripts (all of the isolated RNA was reverse transcribed). Clones were sequenced by immunoSEQ multiplex PCR, and TCRdb holds only the in-frame ones, with some missing. Of 130,000 or so clones listed, about 15% are singletons. No antigen has been identified for these receptors. The sample taken for sequencing was central memory CD4+ T cells from blood. These receptors all come from a man aged 25 to 40 with type 1 diabetes.

This clone has more than one count but fewer than ten. This chain joins TRBV2 and TRBJ1-2, with 7 bases aligning to TRBD1. V lost 1 base, J lost 7 bases, and 3 bases stayed unmatched. Germline V CDR1 and CDR2: SNHLY, FYNNEI. This CDR3 spans 13 amino acids. The CDR3 spells CASSEGQGAGYTF. CDR3 DNA: TGTGCCAGCAGTGAAGGACAGGGTGCTGGCTACACCTTC.

The rearrangement joins TRBV28 to TRBJ2-2; the match to TRBD1 covers 9 bases. The CDR3 runs 14 residues. Trimming cost V 6 bases and J 7 bases; bases outside gene matches: 6. Germline CDR1 reads MDHEN; CDR2 reads SYDVKM. The CDR3 region has the DNA TGTGCCAGCAGCATAACAGGGGGCAACGGGGAGCTGTTTTTT. It translates to CASSITGGNGELFF. Variable domain in full (rest from reference TRBV28 and TRBJ2-2): DVKVTQSSRYLVKRTGEKVFLECVQDMDHENMFWYRQDPGLGLRLIYFSYDVKMKEKGDIPEGYSVSREKKERFSLILESASTNQTSMYLCASSITGGNGELFFGEGSRLTVL.